The entry that follows covers one TCR beta chain sequence. From the 5' RACE reads, TCRdb called clonotypes with MiXCR, one entry per CDR3 protein. There are 250,000 to 400,000 distinct CDR3 sequences in the sample; 3.5% to 4.5% occur only once, and just under 20% lies in the top ten. The data stem from a study of T cells after yellow fever vaccination. The V and J ends lost 0 bases and 4 bases respectively, with 15 bases between them. This CDR3 spans 17 amino acids. CDR1 is LGHDT, CDR2 YNNKEL, per germline (reference sequence). The source was PBMCs, collected 15 days after the yellow fever booster vaccination. This clonotype was obtained from a man between 18 and 35 years old who received the YFV17D yellow fever vaccine. This sequence joins TRBV3-1 and TRBJ1-4; tentatively, D is TRBD1 (5 bases). The CDR3 sequence is CASSQDGSGGSNEKLFF. The CDR3 DNA reads TGTGCCAGCAGCCAAGATGGCTCGGGGGGGAGTAATGAAAAACTGTTTTTT.